The 29 T cell receptor beta chains below all came from one sample that was sequenced in a study of blood T cell repertoires in COVID-19 (dated by TCRdb to 2019 to 2021). Library construction relied on the immunoSEQ multiplex PCR assay. TCRdb carries this immuneACCESS record with in-frame sequences only. Its versions omit some clonotypes, under half of them owing to an unresolved V gene in the studies checked, with the rest unexplained. This sample holds 110,000 to 150,000 clones; about 84% were observed only once. The top ten clones comprise about 5% of the sample. The source material was peripheral blood. These TCRs come from a woman aged 50 to 65 with acute or convalescent COVID-19.

The chain couples TRBV6-4 to TRBJ1-5, with D tentatively TRBD1 (6 bases). The CDR3 loop spans 14 amino acids. V gave up 8 bases and J gave up 5 bases, with 16 bases separating them. The V gene's germline CDR1 is MRHNA and CDR2 SNTAGT. CDR3 coding DNA: TGTGCCAGCCGGCTAGGGACACCTGATCAGCCCCAGCATTTT. This translates into CASRLGTPDQPQHF.

The gene calls are TRBV14 and TRBJ2-7; D is unresolved. The CDR3 loop spans 11 amino acids. In germline, CDR1 is SGHDN, CDR2 FVKESK. Trimming shortened V by 4 bases and J by 6 bases, and 7 bases separated the two germline ends. CDR3 coding DNA: TGTGCCAGCAGCCTTTATTCCGAGCAGTACTTC. It translates to CASSLYSEQYF.

In its sample, this clone was seen once. V usage is TRBV5-1 and J usage is TRBJ2-3, with 7 bases fitting TRBD2. This CDR3 spans 14 amino acids. V trimming: 5 bases; J trimming: 5 bases; junction bases outside the gene matches: 8. CDR1 SGHRS and CDR2 YFSETQ come from the germline V gene. CDR3 sequence reads: CASRSGGGGDTQYF. The CDR3 bases are TGCGCCAGCAGATCCGGCGGGGGAGGAGATACGCAGTATTTT. The full variable domain, rest sourced from reference TRBV5-1 and TRBJ2-3, is KAGVTQTPRYLIKTRGQQVTLSCSPISGHRSVSWYQQTPGQGLQFLFEYFSETQRNKGNFPGRFSGRQFSNSRSEMNVSTLELGDSALYLCASRSGGGGDTQYFGPGTRLTVL.

This sequence joins TRBV7-9 and TRBJ2-7; D ambiguous. From germline, CDR1 is SEHNR and CDR2 FQNEAQ (reference sequence). Trimming shortened V by 2 bases and J by 4 bases, and 6 bases separated the two germline ends. This CDR3 has 12 amino acids. CDR3 sequence reads: CASSLSVYEQYF. The CDR3 nucleotides read TGTGCCAGCAGCTTATCGGTGTACGAGCAGTACTTC. Together with reference TRBV7-9 and TRBJ2-7, the CDR3 gives the full variable domain: DTGVSQNPRHKITKRGQNVTFRCDPISEHNRLYWYRQTLGQGPEFLTYFQNEAQLEKSRLLSDRFSAERPKGSFSTLEIQRTEQGDSAMYLCASSLSVYEQYFGPGTRLTVT.

This chain links TRBV6-2 or TRBV6-3 with TRBJ2-7, with TRBD2 as a possible D gene (6 bases). This CDR3 contains 14 residues. The germline CDR1 and CDR2 sequences are MNHEY and SVGEGT. Trimming shortened V by 3 bases and J by 3 bases, and 12 bases separated the two germline ends. CDR3 in amino acids: CASSYRGYVYEQYF. In DNA form, the CDR3 reads TGTGCCAGCAGTTATCGGGGGTACGTCTACGAGCAGTACTTC.

There are a few counts of this clone. The chain recombines TRBV7-9 with TRBJ1-6; 7 bases match TRBD1. The junction had 3 bases not matched to a gene; V was cut back by 3 bases and J by 1 base. The CDR3 sequence is 16 residues long. Germline V gene sequence: CDR1 SEHNR, CDR2 FQNEAQ (reference sequence). CDR3 nucleotides: TGTGCCAGCAGCTTTGACAGGGCTTCCTATAATTCACCCCTCCACTTT. Amino acids: CASSFDRASYNSPLHF. Variable domain in full (rest from reference TRBV7-9 and TRBJ1-6): DTGVSQNPRHKITKRGQNVTFRCDPISEHNRLYWYRQTLGQGPEFLTYFQNEAQLEKSRLLSDRFSAERPKGSFSTLEIQRTEQGDSAMYLCASSFDRASYNSPLHFGNGTRLTVT.

The chain links TRBV6-6 to TRBJ1-4, with 7 bases aligning to TRBD1. The length of the CDR3 is 13 residues. The V gene's germline CDR1 is MNHNY and CDR2 SVGAGI (reference sequence). Trimming took 6 bases from V and 8 from J; bases not matched to a gene: 6. In nucleotides, the CDR3 is TGTGCCAGCAGCAGGGGGAATAGGGAAAAACTGTTTTTT. This encodes CASSRGNREKLFF.

This rearrangement joins TRBV19 to TRBJ2-7, with D possibly matching TRBD1 (5 bases). The CDR3 is 13 amino acids. Germline CDR1 and CDR2: LNHDA and SQIVND (reference sequence). The V gene lost 6 bases and the J gene lost 1 base, with 10 bases spanning the gap. The CDR3 region has the DNA TGTGCCAGTAGCAACGGACAATCCTACGAGCAGTACTTC. Translating gives CASSNGQSYEQYF.

In DNA, the CDR3 is TGTGCCAGCAGTGAGGTTTGGGGGGGTGCGGATACGCAGTATTTT. This encodes CASSEVWGGADTQYF. The chain links TRBV6-1 to TRBJ2-3, with 7 bases lining up with TRBD2. After removal of 3 bases from V and 6 bases from J, the junction contained 9 bases not matched to a gene. The germline V gene encodes CDR1 MNHNS and CDR2 SASEGT. The CDR3 is 15 residues long.

This clone was counted a few times. The chain employs TRBV10-1 and TRBJ2-5, with a tentative D call TRBD2 (5 bases). The CDR3 extends over 20 amino acids. V lost 8 bases and J lost 1, with 32 bases in between. CDR1 WNHNN and CDR2 SYGVQD come from the germline V gene (reference sequence). The CDR3 is CASPPPLAIKTHWVQETQYF. CDR3 DNA: TGCGCCAGCCCCCCTCCTCTAGCAATAAAGACCCACTGGGTCCAAGAGACCCAGTACTTC.

This clone appeared once. The CDR3 DNA is TGTGCCAGCAGCCAAGAATACTTGTTTGGTGTAGCGGGGGAAGTTATAACAGATACGCAGTATTTT. Encoded protein: CASSQEYLFGVAGEVITDTQYF. V gene TRBV14 combines with J gene TRBJ2-3; TRBD2 matches 9 bases. With 0 bases clipped from V and 3 bases from J, the junction kept 22 bases outside the gene matches. This CDR3 is built from 22 residues. The germline gives CDR1 SGHDN, CDR2 FVKESK.

This clone appeared a few times. This sequence joins TRBV24-1 and TRBJ2-7; the match to TRBD1 covers 8 bases. V was pared by 4 bases and J by 0 bases, with 7 bases of the junction left unmatched. The V gene's germline CDR1 is KGHDR and CDR2 SFDVKD. The length of the CDR3 is 16 residues. CDR3: CATSDRWTGPSYEQYF. The CDR3 region has the DNA TGTGCCACCAGTGACCGCTGGACAGGGCCCTCCTACGAGCAGTACTTC.

This chain joins TRBV6-5 and TRBJ2-7; D perhaps matches TRBD1 (6 bases). V gave up 8 bases and J gave up 0 bases, with 14 bases separating them. In germline, CDR1 is MNHEY, CDR2 SVGAGI. This CDR3 has 14 amino acids. The DNA of the CDR3 is TGTGCCAGCCGGACAGCCGATAGCTCCTACGAGCAGTACTTC. Amino acid sequence: CASRTADSSYEQYF.

The V and J genes are TRBV18 and TRBJ1-2; 8 positions agree with TRBD1. The CDR3 consists of 15 residues. V was clipped by 1 base and J by 5 bases; unmatched bases: 6. Germline V CDR1 and CDR2: KGHSH, LQKENI. The CDR3 nucleotides read TGTGCCAGCTCACCACGGACAGGGTTTGAGTATGGCTACACCTTC. Encoded protein: CASSPRTGFEYGYTF.

This clone was recorded once. This chain links TRBV6-5 with TRBJ1-1; TRBD1 matches 7 bases. The CDR3 loop spans 12 amino acids. Germline values: CDR1 MNHEY, CDR2 SVGAGI. Trimming at V came to 6 bases and at J to 4 bases, leaving 2 bases not matched to a gene. CDR3 sequence: CASRNRGTEAFF. The CDR3 DNA reads TGTGCCAGCAGAAACAGGGGCACTGAAGCTTTCTTT.

J is TRBJ1-5 and V is TRBV19; 8 nucleotides agree with TRBD1. Germline CDR1 LNHDA, CDR2 SQIVND (reference sequence). The length of the CDR3 is 14 residues. Unmatched junction bases numbered 6, after V lost 6 bases and J lost 5 bases. For the CDR3, the DNA is TGTGCCAGTAGCCGTACAGGGGGGGATCAGCCCCAGCATTTT. Translation gives CASSRTGGDQPQHF.

This chain links TRBV19 with TRBJ1-1; 7 bases line up with TRBD1. Germline V lookup: CDR1 LNHDA, CDR2 SQIVND (reference sequence). The length of the CDR3 is 14 residues. V lost 2 bases and J lost 1; bases outside the gene matches: 1. The CDR3 nucleotides are TGTGCCAGTAGTATATCAGGGGGGAACACTGAAGCTTTCTTT. Residues: CASSISGGNTEAFF. The variable domain in full, completed from reference TRBV19 and TRBJ1-1, reads DGGITQSPKYLFRKEGQNVTLSCEQNLNHDAMYWYRQDPGQGLRLIYYSQIVNDFQKGDIAEGYSVSREKKESFPLTVTSAQKNPTAFYLCASSISGGNTEAFFGQGTRLTVV.

This chain connects TRBV18 to TRBJ1-2; D not certain. Between the trimmed V and J ends, which lost 5 bases and 6 bases, there was a span of 13 bases. This CDR3 comprises 13 residues. The germline V gene encodes CDR1 KGHSH and CDR2 LQKENI. The DNA of the CDR3 is TGTGCCAGCTCAGCACAAAAAGAGAATGGCTACACCTTC. Its translation: CASSAQKENGYTF. Looking up the rest from reference TRBV18 and TRBJ1-2 gives the full variable domain: NAGVMQNPRHLVRRRGQEARLRCSPMKGHSHVYWYRQLPEEGLKFMVYLQKENIIDESGMPKERFSAEFPKEGPSILRIQQVVRGDSAAYFCASSAQKENGYTFGSGTRLTVV.

This rearrangement joins TRBV19 to TRBJ1-5, with D perhaps matching TRBD1 (6 bases). Between the trimmed V and J ends, which lost 9 bases and 5 bases, there was a span of 17 bases. This CDR3 comprises 14 residues. Per germline, CDR1 LNHDA and CDR2 SQIVND (reference sequence). CDR3 region: CASRSGGQDQPQHF. The CDR3 coding sequence is TGTGCCAGCCGTTCGGGGGGGCAAGATCAGCCCCAGCATTTT.

This sequence joins TRBV11-3 and TRBJ2-5; the match to TRBD1 covers 11 bases. Germline CDR1 and CDR2: SGHNT and YENEEA. After removal of 5 bases from V and 5 bases from J, the junction contained 7 bases not matched to a gene. The CDR3 consists of 15 residues. CDR3 region: CASSRSGTGGETQYF. The CDR3 DNA sequence: TGTGCCAGCAGCCGATCCGGGACAGGGGGGGAGACCCAGTACTTC. Full variable domain (rest looked up from reference TRBV11-3 and TRBJ2-5): EAGVVQSPRYKIIEKKQPVAFWCNPISGHNTLYWYLQNLGQGPELLIRYENEEAVDDSQLPKDRFSAERLKGVDSTLKIQPAELGDSAVYLCASSRSGTGGETQYFGPGTRLLVL.

The chain employs TRBV7-2 and TRBJ2-7, with TRBD1 as a possible D gene (6 bases). V lost 5 bases and J 6 bases, leaving 14 bases between the germline ends. Germline assignment: CDR1 SGHTA and CDR2 FQGNSA. This CDR3 comprises 13 residues. In nucleotides, the CDR3 is TGTGCCAGCAGCCCCCAGGGGCCTCGCGAGCAGTACTTC. This translates into CASSPQGPREQYF. Supplemented by reference TRBV7-2 and TRBJ2-7, the full variable domain reads GAGVSQSPSNKVTEKGKDVELRCDPISGHTALYWYRQSLGQGLEFLIYFQGNSAPDKSGLPSDRFSAERTGGSVSTLTIQRTQQEDSAVYLCASSPQGPREQYFGPGTRLTVT.

This clone was observed at least ten times. This chain joins TRBV9 and TRBJ1-5; D gene uncertain. Germline V gives CDR1 SGDLS, CDR2 YYNGEE. Trimming left V 2 bases short and J 3 bases short, with 12 bases between. There are 15 residues in the CDR3. The CDR3 protein is CASSVGNTDNQPQHF. The CDR3 DNA is TGTGCCAGCAGCGTCGGGAACACGGACAATCAGCCCCAGCATTTT.

V and J are TRBV7-2 and TRBJ1-5, with 7 bases that match TRBD1. CDR3 length equals 14 residues. The germline CDR1 and CDR2 sequences are SGHTA and FQGNSA. With V trimmed by 4 bases and J by 6 bases, 6 bases remained unmatched. CDR3 coding DNA: TGTGCCAGCAGCTCTACAGGGGAACGTCAGCCCCAGCATTTT. It codes for CASSSTGERQPQHF.

The chain employs TRBV12-5 and TRBJ2-1; possible D gene TRBD1, 6 bases. V was clipped by 8 bases and J by 10 bases, with 15 bases between them. There are 12 residues in the CDR3. Germline-derived CDR1 and CDR2 are LGHNT and FRNRAP. The CDR3, as DNA: TGTGCTAGTTCAGGGGACGGGACAGAGCAGTTCTTC. Its translation: CASSGDGTEQFF.

The chain joins TRBV19 to TRBJ2-2; D ambiguous. Germline V gives CDR1 LNHDA, CDR2 SQIVND (reference sequence). The V and J ends lost 10 bases and 2 bases respectively, with 17 bases between them. CDR3 length: 15 residues. Written as DNA, the CDR3 is TGTGCCACCAAAGCTGGAGAGATTAACACCGGGGAGCTGTTTTTT. As protein: CATKAGEINTGELFF.

The chain links TRBV19 to TRBJ1-1; D call uncertain. Trimming shortened V by 9 bases and J by 5 bases, and 10 bases separated the two germline ends. This CDR3 region has 11 residues. Looked up from germline, CDR1 is LNHDA and CDR2 is SQIVND (reference sequence). CDR3 in amino acids: CASLGGTEAFF. In DNA form, the CDR3 reads TGTGCCAGCTTGGGAGGAACTGAAGCTTTCTTT.

This clone has just one count. DNA for the CDR3: TGTGCCAGCTCACCCGGGGGTTCTGGAAACACCATATATTTT. This translates into CASSPGGSGNTIYF. This chain connects TRBV18 to TRBJ1-3; tentatively, D is TRBD1 (5 bases). CDR1 is KGHSH and CDR2 is LQKENI in the germline V gene. The CDR3 sequence is 14 residues long. Trimming pared 3 bases from V and 1 base from J, leaving 7 bases between.

The chain recombines TRBV12-3 or TRBV12-4 with TRBJ1-2; 7 bases align to TRBD1. V dropped 5 bases and J dropped 7; count of bases not matched to a gene: 7. This CDR3 is built from 13 residues. CDR3 protein: CASSRQGASGYTF. CDR3 nucleotide sequence: TGTGCCAGCAGTCGACAGGGTGCCTCTGGCTACACCTTC.

There are a few counts of this clone. The V and J genes are TRBV19 and TRBJ1-5, with 9 bases that match TRBD1. The germline CDR1 and CDR2 sequences are LNHDA and SQIVND (reference sequence). V was pared by 4 bases and J by 12 bases, with 7 bases of the junction left unmatched. The CDR3 is made up of 13 amino acids. In nucleotides, the CDR3 is TGTGCCAGTAGTACCCCCGGGACAGGGCTCCAGCATTTT. Translated: CASSTPGTGLQHF.